A single sample is the source of the 7 T cell receptor beta chains below, sequenced in a study of technical replicates of blood from a few donors. Measured with immunoSEQ multiplex PCR; TCRdb has only the in-frame clones, and not every one. The profile shows around 90,000 clones, just under 95% of them singletons. Sequenced material: T cells isolated from PBMCs. All receptors come from a human donor in good health.

As regards this clone: One junction end does not reproduce the germline sequence, and a read error may be involved. The V call is TRBV6-6, the J call TRBJ2-1, with no clear D. The CDR3 extends over 12 amino acids. The germline V gene encodes CDR1 MNHNY and CDR2 SVGAGI (reference sequence). CDR3 loop: CASSYSYNEQFF. The CDR3 region has the DNA TGTGCCAGCAGCTACTCCTACAATGAGCAGTTCTTC.

V and J are TRBV4-3 and TRBJ2-1, with 10 bases identical to TRBD2. The trim removed 4 bases at V and 4 bases at J, leaving 4 bases unmatched. This CDR3 comprises 15 residues. In germline, CDR1 is LGHNA, CDR2 YSLEER. CDR3 coding DNA: TGCGCCAGCAGCCTCGGGACTAGCGAGTACAATGAGCAGTTCTTC. As protein: CASSLGTSEYNEQFF.

This chain links TRBV5-1 with TRBJ2-1, with TRBD2 identical over 8 bases. The germline CDR1 and CDR2 sequences are SGHRS and YFSETQ. The CDR3 extends over 15 amino acids. The trim removed 0 bases at V and 2 bases at J, leaving 1 base unmatched. The CDR3 DNA reads TGCGCCAGCAGCTTGGACGGGAGGGCCTACAATGAGCAGTTCTTC. Its translation is CASSLDGRAYNEQFF.

The CDR3 protein is CASSLGTTGGDYGYTF. In nucleotides, the CDR3 is TGCGCCAGCAGCTTGGGGACAACAGGGGGCGACTATGGCTACACCTTC. This chain connects TRBV5-1 to TRBJ1-2; TRBD1 aligns across 9 bases. Germline CDR1 SGHRS, CDR2 YFSETQ. The CDR3 runs 16 residues. Trimming took 0 bases from V and 3 from J; bases not matched to a gene: 6.

The chain carries TRBV6-5 and TRBJ2-1, with 7 bases lining up with TRBD2. The germline V gene encodes CDR1 MNHEY and CDR2 SVGAGI. V trimming: 6 bases; J trimming: 2 bases; junction bases outside the gene matches: 7. The CDR3 consists of 15 residues. This chain's CDR3 is CASSYSGLAYNEQFF. CDR3 nucleotides: TGTGCCAGCAGCTATAGCGGGTTGGCCTACAATGAGCAGTTCTTC.

This sequence joins TRBV5-4 and TRBJ2-5; maybe TRBD1 (5 bases). This CDR3 spans 14 amino acids. V was shortened by 3 bases and J by 1 base, with 10 bases between the two germline ends. CDR1 and CDR2 from the germline V gene are SGHNT and YYREEE (reference sequence). Here the CDR3 DNA reads TGTGCCAGCAGCTCTCAGGGAAGCCAAGAGACCCAGTACTTC. Amino acids: CASSSQGSQETQYF.

The chain has TRBV29-1 and TRBJ2-1; 8 nucleotides match TRBD1. This CDR3 has 14 residues. The V gene end was trimmed by 3 bases and the J gene end by 10 bases; junction bases not matched to a gene: 11. In germline, CDR1 is SQVTM, CDR2 ANQGSEA. Written as DNA, the CDR3 is TGCAGCGTTGAGAACCCGGACAGGGTGCAGGAGCAGTTCTTC. This encodes CSVENPDRVQEQFF.